Shown below are 12 T cell receptor beta chains from a single sample sequenced in a study of cytotoxic CD8 clonotypes in ibrutinib-treated CLL. TCRdb keeps only in-frame clones here, not all; method: immunoSEQ multiplex PCR. The sample lists over 45,000 clones, roughly 50% occurring once. Sequenced here: PBMCs, sampled after 24 months of ibrutinib treatment. The source of these receptors is a human donor with chronic lymphocytic leukemia.

The rearrangement joins TRBV18 to TRBJ1-2, with D hard to call. V lost 3 bases to trimming and J lost 5 bases, with 13 bases between them. The CDR3 loop spans 14 amino acids. Germline V lookup: CDR1 KGHSH, CDR2 LQKENI. CDR3 in amino acids: CASSPPRERYGYTF. The CDR3 coding sequence is TGTGCCAGCTCACCTCCCAGAGAAAGATATGGCTACACCTTC.

As concerns this clone: At the DNA level, this CDR3 is encoded by other sequences in the same sample as well. V and J are TRBV6-5 and TRBJ1-3, with D maybe TRBD1 (6 bases). The length of the CDR3 is 15 residues. The ends were cut back, 0 bases at V and 4 bases at J, with 10 bases in the middle. In germline, CDR1 is MNHEY, CDR2 SVGAGI. The CDR3 spells CASSYSQGSGNTIYF. The CDR3 DNA reads as TGTGCCAGCAGTTACTCACAGGGTTCAGGAAACACCATATATTTT.

CDR3 DNA: TGTGCCAGCAGCCTCCCGGGTACCGCTCGGCAGTTCTTC. Protein sequence: CASSLPGTARQFF. This chain links TRBV7-9 with TRBJ2-1, with D unclear. CDR1 and CDR2 from the germline V gene are SEHNR and FQNEAQ (reference sequence). CDR3 length: 13 residues. Trimming removed 5 bases from V and 12 bases from J, with 17 bases in between.

The chain carries TRBV6-1 and TRBJ2-1; D call uncertain. This CDR3 has 15 amino acids. V was pared by 2 bases and J by 0 bases, with 8 bases between. CDR1 and CDR2 from the germline V gene are MNHNS and SASEGT. CDR3 sequence: CASSELVISYNEQFF. The DNA of the CDR3 is TGTGCCAGCAGTGAACTAGTTATCTCCTACAATGAGCAGTTCTTC.

The rearrangement links TRBV15 to TRBJ1-1; TRBD1 agrees at 7 bases. This CDR3 contains 14 residues. Germline-derived CDR1 and CDR2 are LNHNV and YYDKDF (reference sequence). J lost 1 base, V lost 1 base, and 0 bases had no gene match. In nucleotides, the CDR3 is TGTGCCACCAGCAGAGGGACAGGGAACACTGAAGCTTTCTTT. Protein sequence: CATSRGTGNTEAFF.

This rearrangement joins TRBV28 to TRBJ2-3, with no clear D. Germline V CDR1 and CDR2: MDHEN, SYDVKM. The V gene lost 5 bases and the J gene lost 3 bases, with 21 bases spanning the gap. CDR3 length equals 17 residues. CDR3 nucleotides: TGTGCCAGCAGTCCCCCCCTCCAGCGTGCGCTAACAGATACGCAGTATTTT. It encodes CASSPPLQRALTDTQYF.

The chain uses TRBV7-8 and TRBJ1-2; D may be TRBD1 (6 bases). Germline V lookup: CDR1 SGHVS, CDR2 FQNEAQ. Deletions cut 2 bases from V and 4 bases from J, with 14 bases between. This CDR3 region has 15 residues. The CDR3 DNA is TGTGCCAGCAGCTTACGGGGGGCGGGGACCTATGGCTACACCTTC. It is translated as CASSLRGAGTYGYTF.

This clone was picked up a small number of times. In DNA, the CDR3 is TGTGCCAGCGCCTACCCCGGGAGGATGAATCAGCCCCAGCATTTT. Translation gives CASAYPGRMNQPQHF. The chain has TRBV28 and TRBJ1-5; D remains ambiguous. This CDR3 contains 15 residues. V was cut by 8 bases and J by 4 bases, with 18 bases left in between. Germline CDR1 is MDHEN and CDR2 is SYDVKM.

This clone came up many times. This chain connects TRBV27 to TRBJ1-2; no definite D call. The germline V gene has CDR1 MNHEY and CDR2 SMNVEV (reference sequence). Trimming took 5 bases from V and 5 from J, leaving 15 bases between them. The CDR3 length is 14 residues. CDR3 bases: TGTGCCAGCAGTCTTTTCGGAGGCATATATGGCTACACCTTC. Protein: CASSLFGGIYGYTF.

V usage is TRBV18 and J usage is TRBJ2-7; D not certain. Trimming pared 4 bases from V and 2 bases from J, leaving 12 bases between. The CDR3 sequence is 14 residues long. Germline V lookup: CDR1 KGHSH, CDR2 LQKENI. CDR3 residues: CASSLEVLAYEQYF. The DNA of the CDR3 is TGTGCCAGCTCACTAGAAGTTCTAGCCTACGAGCAGTACTTC.

The chain couples TRBV9 to TRBJ2-1, with TRBD2 as a possible D gene (5 bases). V was pared by 0 bases and J by 7 bases, with 17 bases between. The CDR3 is 16 residues long. Germline V gene lookup returns CDR1 SGDLS and CDR2 YYNGEE. This chain's CDR3 is CASSVELARSTNEQFF. The CDR3 bases are TGTGCCAGCAGCGTAGAGCTAGCCCGTTCTACGAATGAGCAGTTCTTC.

A single count supports this clone. The J gene is TRBJ2-3, the V gene TRBV25-1; D perhaps matches TRBD1 (6 bases). V was cut by 7 bases and J by 9 bases, with 11 bases left in between. Germline CDR1 is MGHDK and CDR2 is SYGVNS. The CDR3 contains 11 residues. This chain's CDR3 is CASKGGITQYF. CDR3 nucleotide sequence: TGTGCCAGCAAAGGGGGAATCACGCAGTATTTT. The full variable domain, completed using reference TRBV25-1 and TRBJ2-3, is EADIYQTPRYLVIGTGKKITLECSQTMGHDKMYWYQQDPGMELHLIHYSYGVNSTEKGDLSSESTVSRIRTEHFPLTLESARPSHTSQYLCASKGGITQYFGPGTRLTVL.